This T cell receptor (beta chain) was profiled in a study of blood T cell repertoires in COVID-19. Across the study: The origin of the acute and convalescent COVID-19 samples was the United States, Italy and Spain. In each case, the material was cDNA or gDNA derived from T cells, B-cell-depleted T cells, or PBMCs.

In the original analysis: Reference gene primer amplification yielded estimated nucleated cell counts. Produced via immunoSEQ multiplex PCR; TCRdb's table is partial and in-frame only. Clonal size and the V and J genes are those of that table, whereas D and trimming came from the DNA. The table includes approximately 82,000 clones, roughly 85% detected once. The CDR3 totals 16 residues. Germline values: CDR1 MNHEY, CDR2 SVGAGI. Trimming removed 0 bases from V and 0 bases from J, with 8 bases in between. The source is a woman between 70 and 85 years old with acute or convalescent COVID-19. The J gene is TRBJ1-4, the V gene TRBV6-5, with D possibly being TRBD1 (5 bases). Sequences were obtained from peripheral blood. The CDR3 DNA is TGTGCCAGCAGTTACTCAACAGGCTCAACTAATGAAAAACTGTTTTTT. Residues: CASSYSTGSTNEKLFF.